What follows describes a single T cell receptor beta chain. Sequenced by immunoSEQ multiplex PCR; TCRdb stores in-frame clones only, minus some. The sample includes hundreds of thousands of clones, 86% of them seen just once. This sample is part of a study of blood T cell repertoires in COVID-19. At the level of the study: Samples of COVID-19 (acute and convalescent) were obtained from the United States, Italy and Spain.

The sequence was collected from a young man who had recovered from COVID-19. Sequencing input: PBMCs or T cells enriched from blood (not recorded which).

The CDR3 sequence: CASSFSTGPVGYTF. As DNA, the CDR3 is TGTGCCAGCAGTTTTTCAACAGGTCCCGTGGGCTACACCTTC. The rearrangement uses TRBV28 and TRBJ1-2; D might be TRBD1 (5 bases). Trimming took off 3 bases at V and 8 bases at J, with 16 bases between the two ends. The CDR3 is made up of 14 amino acids. Germline V CDR1 and CDR2: MDHEN, SYDVKM.